This T cell receptor beta chain was retrieved from a study of blood T cell repertoires in COVID-19. V trimming: 7 bases; J trimming: 6 bases; junction bases outside the gene matches: 4. The CDR3 runs 13 residues. The protocol was immunoSEQ multiplex PCR, while the TCRdb copy is restricted to in-frame clones and leaves out a portion. In the table there are 210,000 or so clones, around 80% of which are singletons. The receptor was derived from a woman between 40 and 55 years old with acute COVID-19. V gene TRBV12-3 or TRBV12-4 combines with J gene TRBJ2-7; 12 positions match TRBD1. The sequenced material came from PBMCs or T cells enriched from blood (not recorded which). The CDR3 coding sequence is TGTGCCAGCAAGGGACAGGGGGCGGTCGAGCAGTACTTC. It translates to CASKGQGAVEQYF.